This passage covers 25 T cell receptor beta chains from one sample sequenced in a study of synovial regulatory T cells in juvenile arthritis. TCRdb's copy holds only in-frame clones and misses some; the assay was immunoSEQ multiplex PCR. The sample is made up of under 8,000 clones, and the top ten hold around 0.6% of it. Specimen: Treg cells from blood. Subset described: remaining (HLA-DR-negative) circulating blood Treg cells. These receptor sequences come from a donor aged 2-30 years with juvenile idiopathic arthritis.

The chain is built from TRBV19 and TRBJ1-2; TCRdb calls TRBD1, which cannot be checked without DNA. Germline CDR1 is LNHDA and CDR2 is SQIVND (reference sequence). This CDR3 spans 13 amino acids. This entry has no DNA. The CDR3 is CASSPDRGYGYTF.

CDR3 region: CASSRRETDTQYF. This chain links TRBV27 with TRBJ2-3; there is no DNA to check the TCRdb D call of TRBD2. CDR1 is MNHEY, CDR2 SMNVEV, per germline (reference sequence). This CDR3 region has 13 residues. Only the protein is available.

The V call is TRBV19, the J call TRBJ1-2. The CDR3 is made up of 14 amino acids. No nucleotide data were recorded. Germline CDR1 is LNHDA and CDR2 is SQIVND (reference sequence). This CDR3 reads CASRTPGRDYGYTF.

This rearrangement joins TRBV6-1 to TRBJ2-2; the D call of TRBD2 rests on TCRdb alone, since no DNA is present to check it. Germline CDR1 MNHNS, CDR2 SASEGT. There are 14 residues in the CDR3. This entry has no DNA. The CDR3 reads CASSEVETAGELFF.

Frequency places this clone as medium-sized. The chain is built from TRBV9 and TRBJ2-3; with no DNA, the TCRdb D assignment of TRBD1 cannot be verified. The CDR3 loop spans 16 amino acids. Only the protein is on record. Germline lookup yields CDR1 SGDLS and CDR2 YYNGEE. The CDR3 loop is CASSPAPSTGSDTQYF.

This chain uses TRBV7-2 with TRBJ2-1. CDR1 is SGHTA, CDR2 FQGNSA, per germline. This CDR3 region has 16 residues. The entry carries no DNA sequence. CDR3 sequence reads: CASSLGTLSSYNEQFF.

The J gene is TRBJ2-7, the V gene TRBV7-8; checking the TCRdb D call of TRBD2 is not possible without DNA. The CDR3 covers 17 residues. No DNA accompanies this entry. Germline-derived CDR1 and CDR2 are SGHVS and FQNEAQ. CDR3 residues: CASSFTSGLRSSYEQYF.

CDR3 sequence: CASSEATDTQYF. This chain links TRBV11-2 with TRBJ2-3; TCRdb picks TRBD2, but there is no DNA to check that call. Germline CDR1 and CDR2: SGHAT and FQNNGV. The CDR3 is 12 residues long. The DNA sequence is not available.

Here the CDR3 reads CASSEENLAGSSYEQYF. The V call is TRBV2, the J call TRBJ2-7; TCRdb picks TRBD2, but there is no DNA to check that call. The CDR3 has 17 amino acids. No DNA is given. Germline V CDR1 and CDR2: SNHLY, FYNNEI.

Judged by frequency, this clone is medium-sized. This rearrangement joins TRBV6-1 to TRBJ1-5; TCRdb picks TRBD1, but there is no DNA to check that call. The CDR3 is 16 amino acids. This entry has no DNA. The germline V gene has CDR1 MNHNS and CDR2 SASEGT. The CDR3: CASSDQTGIVGQPQHF.

V gene TRBV5-1 combines with J gene TRBJ2-6; TCRdb proposes TRBD1, but this gene call is untestable without DNA. The CDR3 has 15 residues. No coding sequence is recorded. Germline V gives CDR1 SGHRS, CDR2 YFSETQ. The CDR3 sequence is CASSTVGAGANVLTF.

The V and J genes are TRBV6-5 and TRBJ1-6; TCRdb's D call, TRBD1, is unchecked because there is no DNA. Germline assignment: CDR1 MNHEY and CDR2 SVGAGI. CDR3 length: 16 amino acids. No DNA has been recorded. The CDR3 region is CASRYGTGNHNSPLHF.

CDR3 amino acids: CSVGLAGTYNEQFF. The V call is TRBV29-1, the J call TRBJ2-1; without DNA, the TCRdb call of TRBD2 cannot be checked. The germline V gene has CDR1 SQVTM and CDR2 ANQGSEA. CDR3 length equals 14 residues. No DNA accompanies this entry.

V and J are TRBV6-5 and TRBJ1-2; the D call of TRBD1 rests on TCRdb alone, since no DNA is present to check it. Germline V gene lookup returns CDR1 MNHEY and CDR2 SVGAGI. This CDR3 has 15 amino acids. No DNA appears here. CDR3 in amino acids: CASSTPTRSNYGYTF.

This chain links TRBV19 with TRBJ1-2; no DNA is available, so the TRBD1 call from TCRdb remains unchecked. Germline-derived CDR1 and CDR2 are LNHDA and SQIVND (reference sequence). The CDR3 spans 13 residues. Only the protein is available. This chain's CDR3 is CASSRTGGGGYTF.

The chain recombines TRBV28 with TRBJ1-4. CDR1 and CDR2 from the germline V gene are MDHEN and SYDVKM. The CDR3 runs to 18 residues. DNA was not recorded. CDR3 in amino acids: CASISPRGIQGTNEKLFF.

The J gene is TRBJ2-7, the V gene TRBV19; the D call from TCRdb, TRBD1, cannot be confirmed without DNA. The CDR3 contains 15 residues. There is no recorded DNA. From germline, CDR1 is LNHDA and CDR2 SQIVND (reference sequence). CDR3 region: CASSKKTGVAYEQYF.

The chain has TRBV5-6 and TRBJ1-2; absent DNA, TCRdb's TRBD1 call cannot be checked. This CDR3 spans 14 amino acids. A DNA sequence was not provided. The germline V gene has CDR1 SGHDT and CDR2 YYEEEE. This CDR3 is CASSFGQTDYGYTF.

The CDR3 protein is CASSFRVGNTEAFF. This chain links TRBV27 with TRBJ1-1. The CDR3 sequence is 14 residues long. No DNA has been recorded. Germline assignment: CDR1 MNHEY and CDR2 SMNVEV (reference sequence).

The chain is built from TRBV5-5 and TRBJ1-1. Germline CDR1 and CDR2: SGHKS and YYEKEE (reference sequence). This CDR3 has 16 amino acids. DNA is not recorded here. The CDR3 protein is CASSSRSLRGNTEAFF. Looking up the rest from reference TRBV5-5 and TRBJ1-1 gives the full variable domain: DAGVTQSPTHLIKTRGQQVTLRCSPISGHKSVSWYQQVLGQGPQFIFQYYEKEERGRGNFPDRFSARQFPNYSSELNVNALLLGDSALYLCASSSRSLRGNTEAFFGQGTRLTVV.

The chain recombines TRBV19 with TRBJ1-5; as DNA is missing, the TRBD1 call by TCRdb cannot be tested. There are 15 residues in the CDR3. Only the protein sequence is given. Per the germline V gene, CDR1 is LNHDA and CDR2 is SQIVND (reference sequence). The CDR3 sequence is CASSMRGLSNQPQHF.

This chain links TRBV28 with TRBJ2-5; TCRdb's D call, TRBD1, is unchecked because there is no DNA. This CDR3 has 14 amino acids. No coding sequence is recorded. Germline CDR1 and CDR2: MDHEN and SYDVKM. This chain's CDR3 is CASYGTARGETQYF.

CDR3 in amino acids: CSVEVTSSYNEQFF. The gene calls are TRBV29-1 and TRBJ2-1. CDR3 size: 14 residues. No coding sequence is recorded. Germline values: CDR1 SQVTM, CDR2 ANQGSEA.

The rearrangement joins TRBV15 to TRBJ2-1. CDR1 and CDR2 from the germline V gene are LNHNV and YYDKDF (reference sequence). The CDR3 runs to 12 residues. The record lacks a DNA sequence. The CDR3 region is CATSSRLNEQFF.

The V gene is TRBV18, the J gene TRBJ2-3; TCRdb's D call of TRBD1 is untestable without DNA. The CDR3 runs to 18 residues. This entry has no DNA. CDR1 and CDR2 from the germline V gene are KGHSH and LQKENI. The CDR3 spells CASSSAPARRGLEDTQYF.